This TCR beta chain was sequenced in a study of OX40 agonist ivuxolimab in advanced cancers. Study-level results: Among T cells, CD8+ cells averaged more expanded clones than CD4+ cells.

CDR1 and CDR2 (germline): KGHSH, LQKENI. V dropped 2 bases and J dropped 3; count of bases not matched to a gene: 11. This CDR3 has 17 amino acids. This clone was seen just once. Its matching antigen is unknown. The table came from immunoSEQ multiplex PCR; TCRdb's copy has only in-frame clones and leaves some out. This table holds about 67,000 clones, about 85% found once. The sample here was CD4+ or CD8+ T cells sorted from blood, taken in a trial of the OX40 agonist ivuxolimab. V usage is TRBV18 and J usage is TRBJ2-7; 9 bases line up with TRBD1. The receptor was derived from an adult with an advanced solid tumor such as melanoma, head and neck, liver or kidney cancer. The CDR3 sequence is CASSPIPPGQGFYEQYF. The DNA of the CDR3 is TGTGCCAGCTCACCAATTCCGCCGGGACAGGGCTTCTACGAGCAGTACTTC.